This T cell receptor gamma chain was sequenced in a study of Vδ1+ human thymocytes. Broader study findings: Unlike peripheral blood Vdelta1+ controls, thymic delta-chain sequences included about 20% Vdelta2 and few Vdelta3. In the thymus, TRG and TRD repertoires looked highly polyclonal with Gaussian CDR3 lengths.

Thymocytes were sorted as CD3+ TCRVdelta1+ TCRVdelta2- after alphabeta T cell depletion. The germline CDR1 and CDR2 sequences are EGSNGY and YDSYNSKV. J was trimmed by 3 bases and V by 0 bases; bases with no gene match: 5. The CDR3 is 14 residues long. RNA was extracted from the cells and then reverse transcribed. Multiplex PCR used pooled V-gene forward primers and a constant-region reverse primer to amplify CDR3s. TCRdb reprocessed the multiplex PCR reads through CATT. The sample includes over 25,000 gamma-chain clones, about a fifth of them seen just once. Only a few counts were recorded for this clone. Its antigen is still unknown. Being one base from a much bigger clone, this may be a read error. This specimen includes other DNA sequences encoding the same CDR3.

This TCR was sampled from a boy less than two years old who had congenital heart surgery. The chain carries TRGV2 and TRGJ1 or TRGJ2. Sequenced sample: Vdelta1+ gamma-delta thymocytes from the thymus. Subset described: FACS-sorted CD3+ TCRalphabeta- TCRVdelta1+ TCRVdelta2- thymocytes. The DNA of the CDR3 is TGTGCCACCTGGGACGGGCTGGGTTATTATAAGAAACTCTTT. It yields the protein CATWDGLGYYKKLF.